This TCR beta chain came from a study of blood T cell repertoires in COVID-19. Study as a whole: Sample material is recorded as cDNA or gDNA derived from T cells, B-cell-depleted T cells, or PBMCs.

Authors' processing steps: Amplification of reference gene primers provided the estimated nucleated cell counts. Measured with immunoSEQ multiplex PCR; TCRdb has only the in-frame clones, and not every one. Clone size and V and J calls were adopted from that table, with D and trimming inferred from the DNA. The table shows almost 200,000 clones, with about nine tenths occurring only once. The source of this sequence is a woman in her seventies with acute or convalescent COVID-19. Sequenced input: peripheral blood.

The chain's CDR3 is CASSQTRPPNSPLHF. CDR3 bases: TGTGCCAGCAGCCAAACGCGGCCCCCCAATTCACCCCTCCACTTT. This sequence joins TRBV7-6 and TRBJ1-6; D remains ambiguous. Germline-derived CDR1 and CDR2 are SGHVS and FNYEAQ. V gave up 5 bases and J gave up 7 bases, with 15 bases separating them. This CDR3 is built from 15 residues. Filled out from reference TRBV7-6 and TRBJ1-6, the complete variable domain reads GAGVSQSPRYKVTKRGQDVALRCDPISGHVSLYWYRQALGQGPEFLTYFNYEAQQDKSGLPNDRFSAERPEGSISTLTIQRTEQRDSAMYRCASSQTRPPNSPLHFGNGTRLTVT.